This T cell receptor (beta chain) originates from a study of blood T cells in healthy people across ages. Combining a sample-barcoded 5' primer with a J-beta primer mix, a second PCR ran for roughly 6 to 11 cycles. A template-switch adaptor containing 12 random nucleotides labeled each cDNA molecule. Every sample gave at least 2.5 million paired-end reads containing CDR3. TCRdb used MiXCR to reprocess the 5' RACE reads, holding one entry per CDR3 protein. Here the sample spans under 2 million distinct CDR3 sequences, 34% being singletons. The germline gives CDR1 MGHRA, CDR2 YSYEKL. The CDR3 totals 15 residues. Trimming cost V 4 bases and J 0 bases, with 10 bases left between them. A remark on this clonotype: The antigen is not known.

Study-level findings and limits: The unsorted PBMCs prevented any conclusive comparison of naive versus antigen-experienced cells. Higher diversity and more naive CD4+ cells were features of long-lived donors, compared to aged donors.

Source material: blood. The origin of this receptor is a woman aged 30 to 39 in good health. J is TRBJ2-1 and V is TRBV4-1; D ambiguous. CDR3 nucleotide sequence: TGCGCCAGCAGCCGGATGTCGAGCTCCTACAATGAGCAGTTCTTC. It yields the protein CASSRMSSSYNEQFF.